The 14 T cell receptor beta chains below come from one sample, sequenced in a study of prognosis after radiotherapy for stage I lung cancer. The TCR beta CDR3 region was amplified from genomic DNA, with two rounds of multiplex PCR being used for the amplification. The first PCR round targeted every TRBV and TRBJ gene with specific primers. Via MiXCR, TCRdb re-called the multiplex PCR reads, giving one row per CDR3 protein. Of roughly 15,000 distinct CDR3 sequences in the sample, approximately 40% were seen once. Sample: PBMCs, taken before or after stereotactic body radiation therapy (not recorded which). These receptor sequences come from a donor aged 50 or older with non-small cell lung cancer.

This clonotype was found once. This chain links TRBV19 with TRBJ1-2; a possible D gene is TRBD1 (5 bases). The germline V gene has CDR1 LNHDA and CDR2 SQIVND (reference sequence). The CDR3 extends over 14 amino acids. Trimming removed 5 bases at V and 8 bases at J, with 18 bases between. The CDR3: CASSHRQGAWGYTF. For the CDR3, the DNA is TGTGCCAGTAGTCACAGACAAGGGGCCTGGGGCTACACCTTC. Supplemented by reference TRBV19 and TRBJ1-2, the full variable domain reads DGGITQSPKYLFRKEGQNVTLSCEQNLNHDAMYWYRQDPGQGLRLIYYSQIVNDFQKGDIAEGYSVSREKKESFPLTVTSAQKNPTAFYLCASSHRQGAWGYTFGSGTRLTVV.

At least ten counts were recorded for this clonotype. The chain links TRBV9 to TRBJ2-5; D gene ambiguous. In germline, CDR1 is SGDLS, CDR2 YYNGEE. V lost 0 bases and J 7 bases, leaving 16 bases between the germline ends. This CDR3 contains 15 residues. The CDR3 DNA reads TGTGCCAGCAGCGTAGGGGGTACCTGGAGTGGGACCCAGTACTTC. This codes for CASSVGGTWSGTQYF.

As for this clonotype: One end of the junction varies from germline; a read error may be responsible. This chain links TRBV6-2 or TRBV6-3 with TRBJ2-1, with D possibly being TRBD2 (6 bases). The CDR3 is 12 amino acids. The germline CDR1 and CDR2 sequences are MNHEY and SVGEGT. CDR3 amino acids: CASRPSGWSQFF. In DNA, the CDR3 is TGCGCCAGCAGACCCAGCGGGTGGAGTCAGTTCTTC.

About this clonotype itself: One end of the junction is discordant with germline, which a read error may explain. The V call is TRBV6-1, the J call TRBJ2-3; 14 nucleotides align to TRBD2. Germline CDR1 MNHNS, CDR2 SASEGT. CDR3 size: 18 residues. The CDR3 loop reads CASSPRGTSGSETDTRYF. CDR3 DNA sequence: TGTGCCAGCAGTCCGCGCGGGACTAGCGGGAGTGAAACAGATACGCGGTATTTT.

This clonotype was seen ten or more times. The chain is built from TRBV5-4 and TRBJ2-1; D remains ambiguous. V dropped 0 bases and J dropped 4 bases, with 11 bases sitting between them. CDR1 and CDR2 from the germline V gene are SGHNT and YYREEE (reference sequence). The CDR3 is made up of 15 amino acids. CDR3 sequence reads: CASSLGPQSYNEQFF. The DNA for the CDR3 is TGTGCCAGCAGCTTGGGACCCCAATCGTACAATGAGCAGTTCTTC.

The J gene is TRBJ1-3, the V gene TRBV12-3 or TRBV12-4; D possibly corresponds to TRBD1 (5 bases). The CDR3 has 15 residues. V shed 1 base and J shed 2 bases, with 9 bases lying between them. DNA for the CDR3: TGTGCCAGCAGTTTAGTGGGCAGGGCTGGAAACACCATATATTTT. Amino acids: CASSLVGRAGNTIYF.

Concerning this clonotype: A single base separates this from a much larger clone, so it may be a read error. This chain links TRBV18 with TRBJ1-1, with a tentative D call TRBD1 (5 bases). The ends were cut back, 6 bases at V and 4 bases at J, with 18 bases in the middle. Germline V CDR1 and CDR2: KGHSH, LQKENI. The CDR3 is 15 residues long. CDR3 residues: CASSVTGNMSTEAFF. In nucleotides, the CDR3 is TGTGCCAGCTCCGTTACAGGTAATATGAGCACTGAAGCTTTCTTT.

This clonotype was detected ten times or more. The rearrangement uses TRBV7-2 and TRBJ2-7; D is unclear. The CDR3 is made up of 13 amino acids. In germline, CDR1 is SGHTA, CDR2 FQGNSA. Trimming left V 2 bases short and J 3 bases short, with 8 bases between. The CDR3 DNA sequence: TGTGCCAGCAGCTTACACGTCCGCTACGAGCAGTACTTC. This encodes CASSLHVRYEQYF.

This clonotype was detected only once. The junction shows a germline mismatch at one end, possibly a read error. The chain is built from TRBV2 and TRBJ2-2; the match to TRBD2 covers 7 bases. The CDR3 totals 16 residues. Germline CDR1 SNHLY, CDR2 FYNNEI. CDR3 sequence (DNA): TGTGCCAGCATTGATCCCTTCGGGGCTAGCGGTGGGGAGTTGTTTTTT. Encoded protein: CASIDPFGASGGELFF. Full variable domain (remainder filled in from reference TRBV2 and TRBJ2-2): EPEVTQTPSHQVTQMGQEVILRCVPISNHLYFYWYRQILGQKVEFLVSFYNNEISEKSEIFDDQFSVERPDGSNFTLKIRSTKLEDSAMYFCASIDPFGASGGELFFGEGSRLTVL.

This clonotype came up many times. The chain uses TRBV9 and TRBJ2-3; D unresolved. V was cut by 1 base and J by 8 bases, with 17 bases left in between. This CDR3 spans 15 amino acids. Germline values: CDR1 SGDLS, CDR2 YYNGEE. The CDR3 here is CASSVTYGPRATQYF. The DNA for the CDR3 is TGTGCCAGCAGCGTAACATACGGGCCACGCGCTACGCAGTATTTT.

Worth noting for this clonotype: A far bigger clonotype differs at one base, so this is likely a read error. The chain employs TRBV6-8 and TRBJ1-2; 9 bases are a match to TRBD1. Per germline, CDR1 MNHGY and CDR2 SAAAGT. There are 14 residues in the CDR3. The CDR3, as DNA: TGTGCCAGCGCGAGGGACAGGGATAACTATGTCTACACCTTC. Protein sequence: CASARDRDNYVYTF.

This clonotype was seen once. The junction departs from the called germline gene at one end, perhaps through a read error. The rearrangement uses TRBV19 and TRBJ1-5, with D maybe TRBD1 (5 bases). This CDR3 region has 14 residues. CDR1 LNHDA and CDR2 SQIVND come from the germline V gene (reference sequence). Here the CDR3 reads CAISMCTGRQPQHF. The CDR3 coding sequence is TGTGCCATTAGTATGTGTACAGGTCGTCAGCCCCAGCATTTT.

In its sample, this clonotype was seen many times. This chain joins TRBV2 and TRBJ1-5; D is undetermined. The CDR3 sequence is 13 residues long. V shed 6 bases and J shed 5 bases, with 11 bases lying between them. The germline gives CDR1 SNHLY, CDR2 FYNNEI. The DNA for the CDR3 is TGTGCCAGCAGATGGGGTGCAGATCAGCCCCAGCATTTT. Its protein product is CASRWGADQPQHF.

This clonotype has at least ten counts. V and J are TRBV20-1 and TRBJ2-3, with D possibly TRBD2 on 6 matching bases. There are 15 residues in the CDR3. Germline-derived CDR1 and CDR2 are DFQATT and SNEGSKA (reference sequence). V lost 6 bases, J lost 3 bases, and 19 bases lay in between. CDR3 DNA sequence: TGCAGTGCACCGGGGGAGGCGGGAAGGACAGATACGCAGTATTTT. Protein: CSAPGEAGRTDTQYF.